This is a list of T cell receptor beta chains from one sample in a study of human T cells and chemical hapten exposure. TCRdb re-analysed the RACE reads in MiXCR, keeping a single row per CDR3 protein. The profile shows roughly 38,000 distinct CDR3 sequences, 3.5% to 4% of them singletons. This material consisted of whole blood, taken in connection with sensitization to the hapten diphenylcyclopropenone (DPC). These receptors came from a man between 45 and 60 years old with alopecia areata. Some clones in this sample may be carry-over from other donors' samples. Both conserved end residues are part of each CDR3.

v_call: TRBV29-1; j_call: TRBJ2-5; cdr3_aa: CSVEDAGGATQYF
v_call: TRBV6-5; j_call: TRBJ1-5; cdr3_aa: CASSSDRVGNQPQHF
v_call: TRBV6-5; j_call: TRBJ1-3; cdr3_aa: CASSYGVSSGNTIYF
v_call: TRBV27; j_call: TRBJ2-7; cdr3_aa: CASIGGINTYEQYF
v_call: TRBV28; j_call: TRBJ1-5; cdr3_aa: CASSRDRNQPQHF
v_call: TRBV2; j_call: TRBJ1-5; cdr3_aa: CATSTGNQPQHF
v_call: TRBV6-1; j_call: TRBJ1-3; cdr3_aa: CASSPGAGLGTIYF
v_call: TRBV20-1; j_call: TRBJ2-4; cdr3_aa: CSARYGLGNIQYF
v_call: TRBV5-1; j_call: TRBJ1-1; cdr3_aa: CASSLLQGATEAFF
v_call: TRBV20-1; j_call: TRBJ1-3; cdr3_aa: CSAPTGAGNTIYF
v_call: TRBV30; j_call: TRBJ1-2; cdr3_aa: CAWMAAWYGYTF
v_call: TRBV29-1; j_call: TRBJ2-7; cdr3_aa: CSCRNGPYEQYF
v_call: TRBV5-1; j_call: TRBJ2-7; cdr3_aa: CASSPPTGTSSEQYF
v_call: TRBV20-1; j_call: TRBJ2-1; cdr3_aa: CSANKVGRDYNEQFF
v_call: TRBV12-3/TRBV12-4; j_call: TRBJ1-3; cdr3_aa: CASSANRGLGNTIYF
v_call: TRBV5-1; j_call: TRBJ2-4; cdr3_aa: CASSQGLAGAKNIQYF
v_call: TRBV5-1; j_call: TRBJ2-2; cdr3_aa: CASSLTSGRVTGELFF
v_call: TRBV18; j_call: TRBJ1-1; cdr3_aa: CASSTAGAETEAFF
v_call: TRBV5-1; j_call: TRBJ2-1; cdr3_aa: CASSFGGGLAGEGRYNEQFF
v_call: TRBV9; j_call: TRBJ2-7; cdr3_aa: CASSKSGRGSYEQYF
v_call: TRBV5-1; j_call: TRBJ2-5; cdr3_aa: CASSFRGNQETQYF
v_call: TRBV29-1; j_call: TRBJ2-1; cdr3_aa: CSAIEGTSVPKFF
v_call: TRBV7-9; j_call: TRBJ2-1; cdr3_aa: CASSSTGTSYNEQFF
v_call: TRBV5-1; j_call: TRBJ2-1; cdr3_aa: CASSSGTSGTYNEQFF
v_call: TRBV20-1; j_call: TRBJ1-2; cdr3_aa: CSAAGTAVYGYTF
v_call: TRBV2; j_call: TRBJ2-2; cdr3_aa: CASSVYRGIGELFF
v_call: TRBV7-8; j_call: TRBJ2-4; cdr3_aa: CASSSRGSKNIQYF
v_call: TRBV28; j_call: TRBJ2-3; cdr3_aa: CASSLIQGASDTQYF
v_call: TRBV7-2; j_call: TRBJ1-1; cdr3_aa: CASRNSDRGGTEAFF
v_call: TRBV10-3; j_call: TRBJ2-7; cdr3_aa: CAISNGQGHEQYF
v_call: TRBV30; j_call: TRBJ1-5; cdr3_aa: CAWSVSASNQPQHF
v_call: TRBV20-1; j_call: TRBJ1-5; cdr3_aa: CSARDSTGRGNQPQHF
v_call: TRBV6-1; j_call: TRBJ2-1; cdr3_aa: CASSDRLSIYEQFF
v_call: TRBV7-8; j_call: TRBJ2-1; cdr3_aa: CASSLDTALFYNEQFF
v_call: TRBV3-1; j_call: TRBJ2-1; cdr3_aa: CASSLPLRANEQFF
v_call: TRBV4-2; j_call: TRBJ1-2; cdr3_aa: CASSQDLLTGAIYGYTF
v_call: TRBV9; j_call: TRBJ2-1; cdr3_aa: CASSVVGYNEQFF
v_call: TRBV5-1; j_call: TRBJ1-3; cdr3_aa: CASSLDSGQNTIYF
v_call: TRBV6-5; j_call: TRBJ2-1; cdr3_aa: CASSYSTGAGVGNEQFF
v_call: TRBV10-2; j_call: TRBJ2-3; cdr3_aa: CASKAPDRGQDTQYF
v_call: TRBV24-1; j_call: TRBJ1-5; cdr3_aa: CATPGQGPSGNQPQHF
v_call: TRBV4-3; j_call: TRBJ1-2; cdr3_aa: CASSQDHNVIGTNYGYTF
v_call: TRBV5-5; j_call: TRBJ2-1; cdr3_aa: CASSPPGTGDPRLAEAQGEQFF
v_call: TRBV19; j_call: TRBJ1-2; cdr3_aa: CASEPDGNYGYTF
v_call: TRBV6-2/TRBV6-3; j_call: TRBJ1-3; cdr3_aa: CASSRAPLGNTIYF
v_call: TRBV5-1; j_call: TRBJ2-3; cdr3_aa: CASSLAGDGTDTQYF
v_call: TRBV28; j_call: TRBJ2-6; cdr3_aa: CASTWQTGANVLTF
v_call: TRBV10-3; j_call: TRBJ1-1; cdr3_aa: CAIRLTGENTEAFF
v_call: TRBV20-1; j_call: TRBJ2-3; cdr3_aa: CSAPKPSTDTQYF
v_call: TRBV5-1; j_call: TRBJ2-7; cdr3_aa: CASTPNSRPGLYEQYF
v_call: TRBV6-1; j_call: TRBJ2-2; cdr3_aa: CASRATDGGELFF
v_call: TRBV12-3/TRBV12-4; j_call: TRBJ2-7; cdr3_aa: CASSFQGTYEQYF
v_call: TRBV5-1; j_call: TRBJ2-2; cdr3_aa: CASSFTGGPHTGELFF
v_call: TRBV6-1; j_call: TRBJ1-5; cdr3_aa: CASSDQDRGNQPQHF
v_call: TRBV7-2; j_call: TRBJ1-5; cdr3_aa: CASSQGSQPQHF